These 2 T cell receptor beta chains share one sample of origin, sequenced in a study of T cells in Graves' hyperthyroidism and ophthalmopathy. There were TCR beta CDR3 regions amplified from RNA transcripts. A first-round RT-PCR of the TCR CDR3 used the HTBI primer set. TCRdb re-called the multiplex PCR reads through MiXCR, storing one row per CDR3 protein. The repertoire holds around 380,000 distinct CDR3 sequences, roughly 14% seen once, with less than 25% in the top ten. Sequenced input: blood. The receptors shown here come from a man aged 30 to 45 with Graves' hyperthyroidism that later progressed to Graves' ophthalmopathy.

In this sample, this clonotype turned up a few times. The V and J genes are TRBV24-1 and TRBJ2-3; D not resolved. The V end lost 7 bases, the J end lost 1 base, and 14 bases lay between the germline ends. CDR1 is KGHDR and CDR2 is SFDVKD in the germline V gene. There are 15 residues in the CDR3. The CDR3 DNA sequence: TGTGCCACCAGGGGCGGATGGGCCGGCACAGATACGCAGTATTTT. Amino acid sequence: CATRGGWAGTDTQYF.

This clonotype was counted at least ten times. This sequence joins TRBV27 and TRBJ1-1; 9 positions match TRBD1. The CDR3 is 15 amino acids. Per germline, CDR1 MNHEY and CDR2 SMNVEV (reference sequence). The V segment lost 5 bases and the J segment 3 bases; nucleotides outside the gene matches: 7. The CDR3 DNA is TGTGCCAGCAGTCTTGGGACAGGGTTAGACACTGAAGCTTTCTTT. Translation: CASSLGTGLDTEAFF.